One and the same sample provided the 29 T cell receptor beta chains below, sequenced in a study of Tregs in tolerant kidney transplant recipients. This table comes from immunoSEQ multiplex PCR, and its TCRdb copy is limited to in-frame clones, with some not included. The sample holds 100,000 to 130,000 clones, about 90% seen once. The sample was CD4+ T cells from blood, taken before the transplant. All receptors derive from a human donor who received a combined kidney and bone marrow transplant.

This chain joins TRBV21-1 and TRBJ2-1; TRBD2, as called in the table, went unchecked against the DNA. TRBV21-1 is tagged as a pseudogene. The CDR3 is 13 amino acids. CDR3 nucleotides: TGTGCCAGCAGCAAAGAGGAGGCCTTCAAGCAGTTCTTC. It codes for CASSKEEAFKQFF.

The CDR3 protein is CSVRNVAGGSYNEQFF. The CDR3 nucleotides are TGCAGCGTCCGAAACGTAGCGGGAGGCTCCTACAATGAGCAGTTCTTC. The V call is TRBV29-1, the J call TRBJ2-1; the match to TRBD2 covers 10 bases. Germline CDR1 is SQVTM and CDR2 is ANQGSEA. The CDR3 totals 16 residues. With 6 bases clipped from V and 0 bases from J, the junction kept 8 bases outside the gene matches.

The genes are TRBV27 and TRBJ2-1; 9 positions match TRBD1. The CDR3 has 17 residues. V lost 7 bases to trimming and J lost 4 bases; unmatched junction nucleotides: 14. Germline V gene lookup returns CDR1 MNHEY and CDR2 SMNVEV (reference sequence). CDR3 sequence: CASKNLAGTGRYNEQFF. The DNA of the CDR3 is TGTGCCAGCAAGAACCTCGCCGGGACAGGGCGGTACAATGAGCAGTTCTTC.

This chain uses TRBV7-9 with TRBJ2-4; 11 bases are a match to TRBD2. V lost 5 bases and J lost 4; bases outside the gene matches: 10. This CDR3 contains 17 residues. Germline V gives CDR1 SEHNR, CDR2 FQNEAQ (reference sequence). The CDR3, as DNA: TGTGCCAGCAGCAGCCAGGGACTAGCGGATGCTAAAAACATTCAGTACTTC. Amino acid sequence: CASSSQGLADAKNIQYF.

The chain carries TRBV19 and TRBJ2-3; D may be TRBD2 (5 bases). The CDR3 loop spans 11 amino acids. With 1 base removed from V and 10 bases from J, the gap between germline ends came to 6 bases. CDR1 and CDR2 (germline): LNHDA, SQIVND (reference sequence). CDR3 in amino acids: CASSIAGAQYF. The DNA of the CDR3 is TGTGCCAGTAGTATAGCCGGGGCGCAGTATTTT.

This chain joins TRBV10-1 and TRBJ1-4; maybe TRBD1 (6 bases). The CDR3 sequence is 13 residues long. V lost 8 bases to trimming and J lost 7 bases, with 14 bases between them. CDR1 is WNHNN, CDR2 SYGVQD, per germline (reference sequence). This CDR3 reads CASQGTYGEKLFF. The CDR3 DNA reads TGCGCCAGCCAGGGGACATATGGTGAAAAACTGTTTTTT.

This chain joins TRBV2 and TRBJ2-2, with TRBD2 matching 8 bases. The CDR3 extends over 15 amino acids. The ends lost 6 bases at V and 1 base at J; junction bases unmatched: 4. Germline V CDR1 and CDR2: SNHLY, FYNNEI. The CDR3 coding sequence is TGTGCCAGCAGAGGCAGCGGGGGGAACACCGGGGAGCTGTTTTTT. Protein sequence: CASRGSGGNTGELFF.

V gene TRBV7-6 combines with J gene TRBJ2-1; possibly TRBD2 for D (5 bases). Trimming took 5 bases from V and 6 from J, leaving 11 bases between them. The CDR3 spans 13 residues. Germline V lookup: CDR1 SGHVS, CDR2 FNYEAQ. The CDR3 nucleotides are TGTGCCAGCAGCAGCAGCCGGGGCAATGAGCAGTTCTTC. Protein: CASSSSRGNEQFF.

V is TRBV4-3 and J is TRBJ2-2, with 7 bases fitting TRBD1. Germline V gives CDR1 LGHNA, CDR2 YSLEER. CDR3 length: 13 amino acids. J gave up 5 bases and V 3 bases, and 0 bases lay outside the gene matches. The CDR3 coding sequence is TGCGCCAGCAGCCAGGACAGGACCGGGGAGCTGTTTTTT. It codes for CASSQDRTGELFF.

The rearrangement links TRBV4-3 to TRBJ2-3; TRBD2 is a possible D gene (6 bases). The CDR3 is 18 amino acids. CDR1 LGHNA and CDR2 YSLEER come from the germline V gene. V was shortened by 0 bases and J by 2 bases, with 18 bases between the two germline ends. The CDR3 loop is CASSQDSAQRTTTDTQYF. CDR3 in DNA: TGCGCCAGCAGCCAAGATTCCGCCCAGCGGACTACCACAGATACGCAGTATTTT.

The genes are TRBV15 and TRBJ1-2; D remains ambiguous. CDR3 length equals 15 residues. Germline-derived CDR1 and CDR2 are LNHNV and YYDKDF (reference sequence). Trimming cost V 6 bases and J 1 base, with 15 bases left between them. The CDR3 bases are TGTGCCACCAGTCCGGGGAGGTTCGATAACTATGGCTACACCTTC. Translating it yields CATSPGRFDNYGYTF.

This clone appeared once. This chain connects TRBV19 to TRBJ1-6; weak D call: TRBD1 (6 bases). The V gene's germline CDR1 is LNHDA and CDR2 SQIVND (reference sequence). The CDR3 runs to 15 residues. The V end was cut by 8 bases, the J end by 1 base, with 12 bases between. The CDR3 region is CASGAGASYNSPLHF. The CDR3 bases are TGTGCCAGTGGGGCGGGGGCTTCCTATAATTCACCCCTCCACTTT.

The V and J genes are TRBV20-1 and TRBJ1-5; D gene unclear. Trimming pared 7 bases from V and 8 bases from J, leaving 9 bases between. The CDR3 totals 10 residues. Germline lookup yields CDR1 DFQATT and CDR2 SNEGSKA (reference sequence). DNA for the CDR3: TGCAGTGTTAGGGAGGAGCCCCAGCATTTT. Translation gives CSVREEPQHF.

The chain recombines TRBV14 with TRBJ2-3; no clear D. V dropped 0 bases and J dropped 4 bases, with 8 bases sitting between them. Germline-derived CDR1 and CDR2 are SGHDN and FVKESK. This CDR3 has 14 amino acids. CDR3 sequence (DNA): TGTGCCAGCAGCCAAGATCCCCCCTCAGATACGCAGTATTTT. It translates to CASSQDPPSDTQYF.

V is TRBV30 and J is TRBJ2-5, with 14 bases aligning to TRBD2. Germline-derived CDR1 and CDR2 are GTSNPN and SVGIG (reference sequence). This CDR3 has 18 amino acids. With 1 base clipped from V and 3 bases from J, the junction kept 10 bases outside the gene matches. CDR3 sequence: CAWSGGLAGGPGEETQYF. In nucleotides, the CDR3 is TGTGCCTGGAGTGGCGGACTAGCGGGAGGACCGGGGGAAGAGACCCAGTACTTC.

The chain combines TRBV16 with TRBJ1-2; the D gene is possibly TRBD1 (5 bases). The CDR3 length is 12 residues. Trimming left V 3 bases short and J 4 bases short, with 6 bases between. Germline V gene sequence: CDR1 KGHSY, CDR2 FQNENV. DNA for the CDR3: TGTGCCAGCAGCCAGCAGGGCTATGGCTACACCTTC. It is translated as CASSQQGYGYTF.

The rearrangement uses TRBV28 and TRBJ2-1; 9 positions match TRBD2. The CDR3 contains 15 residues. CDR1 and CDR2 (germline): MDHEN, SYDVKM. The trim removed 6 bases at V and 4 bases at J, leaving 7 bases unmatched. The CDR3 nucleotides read TGTGCCAGCAGACCTAGCGGGACCGGTTACAATGAGCAGTTCTTC. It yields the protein CASRPSGTGYNEQFF.

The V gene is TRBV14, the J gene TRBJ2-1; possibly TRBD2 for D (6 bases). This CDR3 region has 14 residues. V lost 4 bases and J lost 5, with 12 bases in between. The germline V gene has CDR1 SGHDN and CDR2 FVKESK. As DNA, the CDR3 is TGTGCCAGCAGCCGCCGCGGGAAAGACAATGAGCAGTTCTTC. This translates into CASSRRGKDNEQFF.

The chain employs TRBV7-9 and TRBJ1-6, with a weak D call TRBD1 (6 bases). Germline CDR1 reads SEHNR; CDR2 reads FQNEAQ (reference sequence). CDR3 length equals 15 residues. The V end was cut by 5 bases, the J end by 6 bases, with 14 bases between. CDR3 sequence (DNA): TGTGCCAGCAGCCCCCAAGCAGGGGCTAATTCACCCCTCCACTTT. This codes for CASSPQAGANSPLHF.

CDR3 DNA: TGTGCCAGTAGTTTGAAGGGGTCGTATCCTGAAGCTTTCTTT. This encodes CASSLKGSYPEAFF. The chain has TRBV19 and TRBJ1-1, with D possibly matching TRBD1 (5 bases). The ends were cut back, 5 bases at V and 6 bases at J, with 16 bases in the middle. CDR3 size: 14 residues. Looked up from germline, CDR1 is LNHDA and CDR2 is SQIVND (reference sequence). The full variable domain, in which reference TRBV19 and TRBJ1-1 provide the parts outside the CDR3, is DGGITQSPKYLFRKEGQNVTLSCEQNLNHDAMYWYRQDPGQGLRLIYYSQIVNDFQKGDIAEGYSVSREKKESFPLTVTSAQKNPTAFYLCASSLKGSYPEAFFGQGTRLTVV.

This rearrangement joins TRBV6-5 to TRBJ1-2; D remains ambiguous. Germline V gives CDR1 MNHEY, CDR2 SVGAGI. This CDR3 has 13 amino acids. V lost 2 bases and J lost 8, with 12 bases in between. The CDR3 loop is CASSYAQTRGYTF. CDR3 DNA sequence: TGTGCCAGCAGTTACGCCCAGACTAGAGGCTACACCTTC.

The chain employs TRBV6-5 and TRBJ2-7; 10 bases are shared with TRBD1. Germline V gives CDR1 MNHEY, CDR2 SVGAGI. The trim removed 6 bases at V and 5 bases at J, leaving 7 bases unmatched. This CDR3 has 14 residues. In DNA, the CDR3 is TGTGCCAGCAGCCGGGGACAGGGGTGGCACGAGCAGTACTTC. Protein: CASSRGQGWHEQYF.

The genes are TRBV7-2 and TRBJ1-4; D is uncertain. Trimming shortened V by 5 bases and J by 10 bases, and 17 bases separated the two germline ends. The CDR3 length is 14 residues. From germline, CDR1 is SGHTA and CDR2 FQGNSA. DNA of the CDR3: TGTGCCAGCAGCAGCGGGCCTCTAGAGGGAAAACTGTTTTTT. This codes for CASSSGPLEGKLFF. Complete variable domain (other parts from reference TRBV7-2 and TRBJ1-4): GAGVSQSPSNKVTEKGKDVELRCDPISGHTALYWYRQSLGQGLEFLIYFQGNSAPDKSGLPSDRFSAERTGGSVSTLTIQRTQQEDSAVYLCASSSGPLEGKLFFGSGTQLSVL.

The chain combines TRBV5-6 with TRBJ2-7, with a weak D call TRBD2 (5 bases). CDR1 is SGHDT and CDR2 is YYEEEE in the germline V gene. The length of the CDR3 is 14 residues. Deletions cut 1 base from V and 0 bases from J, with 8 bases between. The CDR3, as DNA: TGTGCCAGCAGCTTGATAGGGAGCTCCTACGAGCAGTACTTC. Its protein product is CASSLIGSSYEQYF.

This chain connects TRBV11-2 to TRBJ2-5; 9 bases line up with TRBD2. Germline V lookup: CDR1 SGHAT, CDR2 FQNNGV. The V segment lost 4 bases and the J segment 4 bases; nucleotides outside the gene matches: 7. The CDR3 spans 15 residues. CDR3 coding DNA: TGTGCCAGCAGCTCCTTACTAGCGGGTAGAGAGACCCAGTACTTC. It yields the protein CASSSLLAGRETQYF.

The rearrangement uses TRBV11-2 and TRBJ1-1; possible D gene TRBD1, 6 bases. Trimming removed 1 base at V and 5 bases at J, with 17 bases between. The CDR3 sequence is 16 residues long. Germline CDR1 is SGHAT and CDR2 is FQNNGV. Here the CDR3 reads CASSLGAAGALTEAFF. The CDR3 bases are TGTGCCAGCAGCTTAGGGGCCGCGGGGGCGCTTACTGAAGCTTTCTTT.

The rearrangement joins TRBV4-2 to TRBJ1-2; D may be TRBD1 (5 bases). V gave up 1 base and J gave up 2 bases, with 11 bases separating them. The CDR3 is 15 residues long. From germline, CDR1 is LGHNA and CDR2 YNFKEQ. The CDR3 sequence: CASSQGTGDNYGYTF. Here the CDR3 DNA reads TGTGCCAGCAGCCAAGGAACGGGGGACAACTATGGCTACACCTTC.

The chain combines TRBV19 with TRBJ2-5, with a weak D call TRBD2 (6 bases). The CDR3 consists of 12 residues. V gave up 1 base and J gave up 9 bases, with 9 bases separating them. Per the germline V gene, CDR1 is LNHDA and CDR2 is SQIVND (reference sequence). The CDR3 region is CASSIGGGAQYF. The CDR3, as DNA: TGTGCCAGTAGTATAGGGGGCGGGGCCCAGTACTTC. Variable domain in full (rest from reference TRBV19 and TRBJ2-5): DGGITQSPKYLFRKEGQNVTLSCEQNLNHDAMYWYRQDPGQGLRLIYYSQIVNDFQKGDIAEGYSVSREKKESFPLTVTSAQKNPTAFYLCASSIGGGAQYFGPGTRLLVL.

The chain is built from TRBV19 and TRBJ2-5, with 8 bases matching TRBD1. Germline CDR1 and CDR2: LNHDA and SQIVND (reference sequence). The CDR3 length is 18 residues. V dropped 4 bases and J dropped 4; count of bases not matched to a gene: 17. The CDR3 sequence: CASSSKQGGSSFGETQYF. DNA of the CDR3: TGTGCCAGTAGTAGTAAACAGGGGGGATCGTCATTTGGAGAGACCCAGTACTTC. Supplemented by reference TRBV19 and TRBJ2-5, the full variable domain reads DGGITQSPKYLFRKEGQNVTLSCEQNLNHDAMYWYRQDPGQGLRLIYYSQIVNDFQKGDIAEGYSVSREKKESFPLTVTSAQKNPTAFYLCASSSKQGGSSFGETQYFGPGTRLLVL.